What follows describes a single T cell receptor (beta chain). The data were taken from a study of technical replicates of blood from four donors. Some clones are missing from TCRdb's copy, which holds only in-frame ones; the method was immunoSEQ multiplex PCR. The table has about 85,000 clones, approximately 94% seen once. Sequencing was done on a sample of T cells isolated from PBMCs. This TCR derives from a human donor in good health.

CDR3 nucleotide sequence: TGTGCCAGCAGTTACTCTACGGTTTATACTGAAGCTTTCTTT. Amino acids: CASSYSTVYTEAFF. The chain couples TRBV6-5 to TRBJ1-1; no reliable D call. The CDR3 has 14 residues. The germline V gene has CDR1 MNHEY and CDR2 SVGAGI. V shed 0 bases and J shed 5 bases, with 10 bases lying between them.